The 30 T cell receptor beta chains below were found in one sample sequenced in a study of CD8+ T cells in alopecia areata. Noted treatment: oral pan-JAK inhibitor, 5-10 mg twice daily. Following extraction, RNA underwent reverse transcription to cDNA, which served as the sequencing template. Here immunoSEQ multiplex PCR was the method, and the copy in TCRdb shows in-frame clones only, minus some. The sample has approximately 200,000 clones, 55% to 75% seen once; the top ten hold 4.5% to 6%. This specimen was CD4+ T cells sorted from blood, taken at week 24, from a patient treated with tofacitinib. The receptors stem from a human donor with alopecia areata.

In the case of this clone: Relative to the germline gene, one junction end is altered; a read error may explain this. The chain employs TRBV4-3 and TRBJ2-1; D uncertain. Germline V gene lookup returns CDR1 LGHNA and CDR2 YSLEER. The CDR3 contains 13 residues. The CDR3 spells CASSQDPNKEQFF. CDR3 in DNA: TGCGCCAGCAGCCAAGACCCTAACAAGGAGCAGTTCTTC.

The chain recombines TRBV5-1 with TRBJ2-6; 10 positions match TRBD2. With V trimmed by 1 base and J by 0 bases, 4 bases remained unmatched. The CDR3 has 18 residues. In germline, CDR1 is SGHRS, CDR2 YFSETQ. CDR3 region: CASSLTSGTPSGANVLTF. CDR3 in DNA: TGCGCCAGCAGCTTGACTAGCGGGACGCCCTCTGGGGCCAACGTCCTGACTTTC.

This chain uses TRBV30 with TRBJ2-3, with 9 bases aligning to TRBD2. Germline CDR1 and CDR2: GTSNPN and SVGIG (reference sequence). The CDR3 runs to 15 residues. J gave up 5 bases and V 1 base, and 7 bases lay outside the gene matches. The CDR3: CAWSGLAGLGDTQYF. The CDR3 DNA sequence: TGTGCCTGGAGTGGTCTAGCGGGATTGGGAGATACGCAGTATTTT.

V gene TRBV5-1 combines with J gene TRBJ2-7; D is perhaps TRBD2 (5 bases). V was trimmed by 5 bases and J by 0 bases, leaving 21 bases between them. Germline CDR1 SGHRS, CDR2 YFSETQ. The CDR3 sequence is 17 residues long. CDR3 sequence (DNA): TGCGCCAGCAGAGAACTCCCGGGCAGCGGCGCCTCCTACGAGCAGTACTTC. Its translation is CASRELPGSGASYEQYF.

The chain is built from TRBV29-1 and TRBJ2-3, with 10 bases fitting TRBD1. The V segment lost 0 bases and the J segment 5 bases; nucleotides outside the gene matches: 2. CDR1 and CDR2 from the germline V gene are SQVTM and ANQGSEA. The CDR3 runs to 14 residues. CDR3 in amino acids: CSVEETGGEDTQYF. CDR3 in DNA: TGCAGCGTTGAAGAGACAGGGGGCGAAGATACGCAGTATTTT.

In DNA form, the CDR3 reads TGTGCCAGCAGTTTATCCTACGGAACCGGGACCCAGTACTTC. The encoded protein is CASSLSYGTGTQYF. This sequence joins TRBV27 and TRBJ2-5; no clear D. The germline V gene has CDR1 MNHEY and CDR2 SMNVEV (reference sequence). V lost 0 bases, J lost 7 bases, and 12 bases lay in between. This CDR3 is built from 14 residues.

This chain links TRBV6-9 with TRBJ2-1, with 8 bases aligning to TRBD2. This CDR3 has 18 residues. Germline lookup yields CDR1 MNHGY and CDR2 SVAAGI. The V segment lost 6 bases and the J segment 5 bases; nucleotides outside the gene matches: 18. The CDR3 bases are TGTGCCAGCAGAGTCAGAGCGGGAGTTGCCCTCAGGGACAATGAGCAGTTCTTC. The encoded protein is CASRVRAGVALRDNEQFF.

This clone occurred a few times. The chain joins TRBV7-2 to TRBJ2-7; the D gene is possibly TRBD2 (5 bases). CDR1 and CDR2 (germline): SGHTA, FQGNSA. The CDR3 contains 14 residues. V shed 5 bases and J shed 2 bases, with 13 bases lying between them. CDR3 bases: TGTGCCAGCAGCCGAGGGATTGACCCCTACGAGCAGTACTTC. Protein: CASSRGIDPYEQYF.

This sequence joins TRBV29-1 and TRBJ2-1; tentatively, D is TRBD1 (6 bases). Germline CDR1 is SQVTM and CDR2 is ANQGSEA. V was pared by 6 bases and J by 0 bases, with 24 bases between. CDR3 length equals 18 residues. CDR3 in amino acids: CSVHQQIKGGRSYNEQFF. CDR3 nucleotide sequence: TGCAGCGTACATCAACAGATTAAAGGGGGACGCTCCTACAATGAGCAGTTCTTC.

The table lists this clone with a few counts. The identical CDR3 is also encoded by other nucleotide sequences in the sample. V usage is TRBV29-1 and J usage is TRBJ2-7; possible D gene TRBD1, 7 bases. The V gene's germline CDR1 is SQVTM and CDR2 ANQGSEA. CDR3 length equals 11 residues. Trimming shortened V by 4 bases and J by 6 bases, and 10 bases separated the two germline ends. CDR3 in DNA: TGCAGCGTTGGACAGGGAGGCGAGCAGTACTTC. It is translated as CSVGQGGEQYF.

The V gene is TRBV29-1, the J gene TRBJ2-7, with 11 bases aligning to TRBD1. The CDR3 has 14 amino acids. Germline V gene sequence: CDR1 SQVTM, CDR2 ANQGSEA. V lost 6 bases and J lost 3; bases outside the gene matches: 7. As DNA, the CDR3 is TGCAGCGTCGCCCGGACAGGGGGCAACTACGAGCAGTACTTC. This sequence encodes CSVARTGGNYEQYF.

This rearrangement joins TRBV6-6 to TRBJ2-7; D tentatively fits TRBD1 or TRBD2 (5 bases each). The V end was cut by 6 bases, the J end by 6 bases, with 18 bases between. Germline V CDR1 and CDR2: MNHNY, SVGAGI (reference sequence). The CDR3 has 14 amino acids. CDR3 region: CASSRRDHAPEQYF. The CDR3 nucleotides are TGTGCCAGCAGCCGCCGGGACCATGCCCCCGAGCAGTACTTC.

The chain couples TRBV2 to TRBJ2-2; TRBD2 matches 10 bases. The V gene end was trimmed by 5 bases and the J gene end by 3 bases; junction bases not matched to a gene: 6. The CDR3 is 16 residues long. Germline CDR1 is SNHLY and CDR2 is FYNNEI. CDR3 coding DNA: TGTGCCAGCAGTCCAGCGACTAGCGGGTACACCGGGGAGCTGTTTTTT. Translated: CASSPATSGYTGELFF.

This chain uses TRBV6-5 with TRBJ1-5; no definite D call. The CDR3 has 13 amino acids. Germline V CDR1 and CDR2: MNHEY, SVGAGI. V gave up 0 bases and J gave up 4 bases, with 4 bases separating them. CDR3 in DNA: TGTGCCAGCAGTTACTCGCTTAATCAGCCCCAGCATTTT. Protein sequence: CASSYSLNQPQHF.

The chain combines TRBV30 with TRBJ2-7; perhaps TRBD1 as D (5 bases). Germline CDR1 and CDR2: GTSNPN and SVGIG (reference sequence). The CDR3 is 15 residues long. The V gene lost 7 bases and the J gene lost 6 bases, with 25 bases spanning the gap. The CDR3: CASTWSVRVNGEQYF. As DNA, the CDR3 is TGTGCCTCCACCTGGAGTGTCAGGGTGAATGGCGAGCAGTACTTC.

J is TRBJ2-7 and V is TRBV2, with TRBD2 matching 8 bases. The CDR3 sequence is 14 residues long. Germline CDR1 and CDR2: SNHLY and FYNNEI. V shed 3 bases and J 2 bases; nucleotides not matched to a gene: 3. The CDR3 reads CASSDPAGAYEQYF. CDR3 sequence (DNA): TGTGCCAGCAGTGATCCAGCGGGAGCCTACGAGCAGTACTTC. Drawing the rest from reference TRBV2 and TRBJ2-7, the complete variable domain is EPEVTQTPSHQVTQMGQEVILRCVPISNHLYFYWYRQILGQKVEFLVSFYNNEISEKSEIFDDQFSVERPDGSNFTLKIRSTKLEDSAMYFCASSDPAGAYEQYFGPGTRLTVT.

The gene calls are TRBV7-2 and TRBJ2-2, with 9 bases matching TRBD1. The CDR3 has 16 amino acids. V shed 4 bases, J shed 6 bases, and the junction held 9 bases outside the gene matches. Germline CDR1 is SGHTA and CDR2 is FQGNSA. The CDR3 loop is CASSSAGTGSPGELFF. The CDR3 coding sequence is TGTGCCAGCAGCTCAGCCGGGACAGGGTCTCCCGGGGAGCTGTTTTTT.

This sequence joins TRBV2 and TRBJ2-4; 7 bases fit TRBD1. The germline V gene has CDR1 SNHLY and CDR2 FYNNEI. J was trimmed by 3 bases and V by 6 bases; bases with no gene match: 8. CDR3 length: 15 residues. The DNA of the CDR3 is TGTGCCAGCAGACAGACAGGGACCCTCAAAAACATTCAGTACTTC. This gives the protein CASRQTGTLKNIQYF.

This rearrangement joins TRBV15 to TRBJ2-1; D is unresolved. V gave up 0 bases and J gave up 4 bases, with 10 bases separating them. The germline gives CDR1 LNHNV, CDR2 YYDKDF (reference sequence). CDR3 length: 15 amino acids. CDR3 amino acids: CATSRDPAAYNEQFF. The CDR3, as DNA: TGTGCCACCAGCAGAGATCCGGCGGCTTACAATGAGCAGTTCTTC.

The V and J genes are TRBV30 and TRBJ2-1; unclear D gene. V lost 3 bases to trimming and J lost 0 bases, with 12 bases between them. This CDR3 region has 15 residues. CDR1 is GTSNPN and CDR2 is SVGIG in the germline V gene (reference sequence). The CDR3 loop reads CAWSLAGSSYNEQFF. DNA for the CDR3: TGTGCCTGGAGCTTGGCCGGCAGCTCCTACAATGAGCAGTTCTTC.

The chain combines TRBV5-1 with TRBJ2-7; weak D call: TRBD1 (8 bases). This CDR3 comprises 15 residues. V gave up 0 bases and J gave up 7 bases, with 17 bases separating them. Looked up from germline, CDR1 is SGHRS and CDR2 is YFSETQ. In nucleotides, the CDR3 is TGCGCCAGCAGCTTGGCCGGTGACAGGGGAGGGGAGCAGTACTTC. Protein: CASSLAGDRGGEQYF.

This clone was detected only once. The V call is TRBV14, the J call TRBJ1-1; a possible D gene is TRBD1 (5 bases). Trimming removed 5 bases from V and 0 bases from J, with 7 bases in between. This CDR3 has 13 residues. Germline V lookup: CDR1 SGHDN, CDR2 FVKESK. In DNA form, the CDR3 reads TGTGCCAGCAGCTGGGGGGTGAACACTGAAGCTTTCTTT. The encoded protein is CASSWGVNTEAFF.

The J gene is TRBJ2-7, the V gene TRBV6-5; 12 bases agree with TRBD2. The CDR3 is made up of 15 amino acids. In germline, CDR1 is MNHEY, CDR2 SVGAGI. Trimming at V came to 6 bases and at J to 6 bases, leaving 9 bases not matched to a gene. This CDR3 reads CASSSLAGGPSEQYF. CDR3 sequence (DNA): TGTGCCAGCAGCTCTCTAGCGGGAGGGCCTAGCGAGCAGTACTTC.

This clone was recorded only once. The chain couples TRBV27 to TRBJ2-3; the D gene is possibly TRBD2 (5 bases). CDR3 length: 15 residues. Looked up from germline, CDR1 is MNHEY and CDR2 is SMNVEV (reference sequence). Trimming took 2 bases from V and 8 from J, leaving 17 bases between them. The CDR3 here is CASSLQTTGVRTQYF. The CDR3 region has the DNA TGTGCCAGCAGTTTACAAACCACCGGGGTGCGTACGCAGTATTTT.

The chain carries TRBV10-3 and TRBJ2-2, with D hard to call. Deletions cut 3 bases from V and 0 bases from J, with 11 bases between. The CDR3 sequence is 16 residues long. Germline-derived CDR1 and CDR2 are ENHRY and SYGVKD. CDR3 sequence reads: CAISDGFGSNTGELFF. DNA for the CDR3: TGTGCCATCAGTGATGGGTTCGGGTCGAACACCGGGGAGCTGTTTTTT.

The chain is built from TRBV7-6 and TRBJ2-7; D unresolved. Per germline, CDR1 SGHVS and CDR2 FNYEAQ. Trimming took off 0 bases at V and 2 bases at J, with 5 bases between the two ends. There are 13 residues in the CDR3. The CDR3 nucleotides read TGTGCCAGCAGCTTAGCGGGCCCCTACGAGCAGTACTTC. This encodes CASSLAGPYEQYF.

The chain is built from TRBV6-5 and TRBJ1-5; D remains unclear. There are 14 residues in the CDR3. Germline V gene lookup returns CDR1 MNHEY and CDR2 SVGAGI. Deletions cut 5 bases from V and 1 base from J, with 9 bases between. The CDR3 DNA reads TGTGCCAGCAGTGCGGGCACCAGCAATCAGCCCCAGCATTTT. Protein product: CASSAGTSNQPQHF.

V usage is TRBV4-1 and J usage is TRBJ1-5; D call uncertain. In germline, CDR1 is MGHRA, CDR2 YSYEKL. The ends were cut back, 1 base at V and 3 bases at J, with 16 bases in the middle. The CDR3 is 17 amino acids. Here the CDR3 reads CASSQVIQAGNNQPQHF. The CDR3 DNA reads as TGCGCCAGCAGCCAAGTAATCCAGGCCGGTAACAATCAGCCCCAGCATTTT.

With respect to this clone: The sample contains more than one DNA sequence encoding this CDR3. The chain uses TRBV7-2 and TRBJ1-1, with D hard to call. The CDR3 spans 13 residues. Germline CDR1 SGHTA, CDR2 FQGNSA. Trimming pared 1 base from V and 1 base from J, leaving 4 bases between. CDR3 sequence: CASSLEENTEAFF. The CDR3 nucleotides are TGTGCCAGCAGCTTAGAAGAGAACACTGAAGCTTTCTTT.

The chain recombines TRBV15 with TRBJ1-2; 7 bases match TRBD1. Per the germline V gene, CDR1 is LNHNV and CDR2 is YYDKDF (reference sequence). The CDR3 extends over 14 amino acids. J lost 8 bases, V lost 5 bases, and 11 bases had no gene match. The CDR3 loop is CATSPSGGAGGYTF. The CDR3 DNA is TGTGCCACCAGCCCCTCAGGGGGGGCGGGAGGCTACACCTTC.